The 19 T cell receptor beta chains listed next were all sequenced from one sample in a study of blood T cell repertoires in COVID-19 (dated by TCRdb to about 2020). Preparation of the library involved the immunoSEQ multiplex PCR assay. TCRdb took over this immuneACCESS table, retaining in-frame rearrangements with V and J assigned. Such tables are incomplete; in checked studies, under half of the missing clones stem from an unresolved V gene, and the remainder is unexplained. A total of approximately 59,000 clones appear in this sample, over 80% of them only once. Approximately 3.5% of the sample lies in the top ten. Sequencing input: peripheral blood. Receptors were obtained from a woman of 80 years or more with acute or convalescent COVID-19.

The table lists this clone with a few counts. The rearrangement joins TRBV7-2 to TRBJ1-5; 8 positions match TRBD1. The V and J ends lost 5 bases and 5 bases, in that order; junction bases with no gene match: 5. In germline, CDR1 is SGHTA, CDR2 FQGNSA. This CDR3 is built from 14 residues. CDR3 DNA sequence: TGTGCCAGCAGCCGCCCGGACAGGGATCAGCCCCAGCATTTT. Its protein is CASSRPDRDQPQHF. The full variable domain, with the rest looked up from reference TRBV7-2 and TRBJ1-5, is GAGVSQSPSNKVTEKGKDVELRCDPISGHTALYWYRQSLGQGLEFLIYFQGNSAPDKSGLPSDRFSAERTGGSVSTLTIQRTQQEDSAVYLCASSRPDRDQPQHFGDGTRLSIL.

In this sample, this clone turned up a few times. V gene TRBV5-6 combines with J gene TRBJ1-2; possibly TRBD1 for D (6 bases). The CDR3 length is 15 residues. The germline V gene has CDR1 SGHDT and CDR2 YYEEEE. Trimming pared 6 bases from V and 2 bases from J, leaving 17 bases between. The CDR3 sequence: CASTVTGGANYGYTF. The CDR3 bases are TGTGCCAGCACCGTTACGGGGGGCGCGAACTATGGCTACACCTTC.

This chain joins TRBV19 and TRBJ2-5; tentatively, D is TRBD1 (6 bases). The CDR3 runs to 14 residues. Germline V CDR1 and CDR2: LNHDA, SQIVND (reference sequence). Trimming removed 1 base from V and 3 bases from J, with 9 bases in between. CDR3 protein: CASSIGAGEETQYF. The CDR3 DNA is TGTGCCAGTAGTATAGGCGCAGGGGAAGAGACCCAGTACTTC.

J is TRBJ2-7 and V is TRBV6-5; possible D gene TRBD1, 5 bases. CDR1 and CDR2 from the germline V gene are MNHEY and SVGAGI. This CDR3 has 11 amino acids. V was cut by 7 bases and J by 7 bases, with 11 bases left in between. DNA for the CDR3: TGTGCCAGCACCCAGGGTGGGGAGCAGTACTTC. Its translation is CASTQGGEQYF.

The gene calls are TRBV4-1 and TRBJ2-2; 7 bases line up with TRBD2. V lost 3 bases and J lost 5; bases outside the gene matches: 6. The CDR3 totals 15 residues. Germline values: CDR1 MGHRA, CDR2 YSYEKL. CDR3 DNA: TGCGCCAGCAGCCATTGGGACTATCATACCGGGGAGCTGTTTTTT. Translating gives CASSHWDYHTGELFF.

CDR3: CASSTRVGEQFF. DNA of the CDR3: TGTGCCAGCAGCACGCGAGTCGGTGAGCAGTTCTTC. The V gene is TRBV27, the J gene TRBJ2-1; D remains unclear. The CDR3 consists of 12 residues. V gave up 6 bases and J gave up 9 bases, with 12 bases separating them. Germline CDR1 MNHEY, CDR2 SMNVEV (reference sequence).

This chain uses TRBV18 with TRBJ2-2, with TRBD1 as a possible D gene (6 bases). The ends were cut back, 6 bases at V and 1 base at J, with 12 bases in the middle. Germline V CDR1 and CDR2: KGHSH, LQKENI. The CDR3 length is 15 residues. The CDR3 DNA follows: TGTGCCAGCTCGCGCCGGGACAAGAACACCGGGGAGCTGTTTTTT. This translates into CASSRRDKNTGELFF.

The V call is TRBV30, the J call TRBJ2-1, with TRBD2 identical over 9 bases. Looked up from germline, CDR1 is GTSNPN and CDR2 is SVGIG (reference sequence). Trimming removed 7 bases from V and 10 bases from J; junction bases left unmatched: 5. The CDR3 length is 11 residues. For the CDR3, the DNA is TGTGCCTCCCTTAGCGGGGGAGAGCAGTTCTTC. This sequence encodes CASLSGGEQFF.

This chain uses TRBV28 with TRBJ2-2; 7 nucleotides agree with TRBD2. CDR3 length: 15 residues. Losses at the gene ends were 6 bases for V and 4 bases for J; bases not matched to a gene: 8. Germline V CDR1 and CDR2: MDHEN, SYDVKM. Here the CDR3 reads CASSQRGLGTGELFF. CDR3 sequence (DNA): TGTGCCAGCAGCCAGCGGGGATTGGGCACCGGGGAGCTGTTTTTT.

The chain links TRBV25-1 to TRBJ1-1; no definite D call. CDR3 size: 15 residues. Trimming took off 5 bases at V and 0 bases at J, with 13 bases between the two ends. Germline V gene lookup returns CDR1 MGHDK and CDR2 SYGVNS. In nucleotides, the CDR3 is TGTGCCAGCAGTCCCCCTCGGGTAATGAACACTGAAGCTTTCTTT. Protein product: CASSPPRVMNTEAFF.

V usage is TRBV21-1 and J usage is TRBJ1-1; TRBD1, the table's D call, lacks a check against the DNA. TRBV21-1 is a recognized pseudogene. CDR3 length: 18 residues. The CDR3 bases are TGTGCCAGCGTTTGCAAGGGCTCTAAGAAGGGGGAGAACACTGAAGCTTTCTTT. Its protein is CASVCKGSKKGENTEAFF.

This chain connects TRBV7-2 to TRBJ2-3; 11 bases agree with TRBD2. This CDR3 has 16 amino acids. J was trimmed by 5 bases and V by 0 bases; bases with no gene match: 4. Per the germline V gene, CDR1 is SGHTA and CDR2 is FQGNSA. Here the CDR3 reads CASSLASGGAIDTQYF. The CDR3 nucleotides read TGTGCCAGCAGCTTAGCTAGCGGGGGGGCGATAGATACGCAGTATTTT.

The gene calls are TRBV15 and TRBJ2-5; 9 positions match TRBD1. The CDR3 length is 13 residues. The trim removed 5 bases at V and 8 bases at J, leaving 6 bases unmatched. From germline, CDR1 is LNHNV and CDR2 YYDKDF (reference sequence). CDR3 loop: CATSFGTGPTQYF. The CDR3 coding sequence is TGTGCCACCAGCTTCGGGACAGGGCCTACCCAGTACTTC.

The CDR3, as DNA: TGTGCCAGTACTCAGGGGTCGCCTAATGAAAAACTGTTTTTT. This gives the protein CASTQGSPNEKLFF. The chain is built from TRBV19 and TRBJ1-4, with D possibly matching TRBD1 (6 bases). V lost 7 bases and J 3 bases, leaving 12 bases between the germline ends. Per germline, CDR1 LNHDA and CDR2 SQIVND (reference sequence). There are 14 residues in the CDR3.

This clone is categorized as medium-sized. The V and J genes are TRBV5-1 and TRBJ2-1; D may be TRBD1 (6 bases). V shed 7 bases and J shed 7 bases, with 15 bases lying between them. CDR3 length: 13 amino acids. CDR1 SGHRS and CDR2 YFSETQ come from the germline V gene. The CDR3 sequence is CASSLDRLNEQFF. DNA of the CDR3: TGCGCCAGCTCCCTAGACAGGCTGAATGAGCAGTTCTTC.

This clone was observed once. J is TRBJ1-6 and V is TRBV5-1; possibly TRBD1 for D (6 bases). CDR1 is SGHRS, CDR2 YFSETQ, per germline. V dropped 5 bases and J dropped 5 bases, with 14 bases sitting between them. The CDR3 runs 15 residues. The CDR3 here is CASRRTGPDNSPLHF. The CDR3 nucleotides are TGCGCCAGCAGACGAACAGGGCCCGATAATTCACCCCTCCACTTT.

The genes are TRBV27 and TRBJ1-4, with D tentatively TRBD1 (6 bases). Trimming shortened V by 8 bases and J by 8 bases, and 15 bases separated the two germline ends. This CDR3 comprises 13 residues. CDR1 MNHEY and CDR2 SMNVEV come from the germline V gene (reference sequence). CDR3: CASSNREGEKLFF. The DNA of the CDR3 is TGTGCCAGCTCGAACAGGGAAGGCGAAAAACTGTTTTTT. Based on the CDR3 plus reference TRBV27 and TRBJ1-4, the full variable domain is EAQVTQNPRYLITVTGKKLTVTCSQNMNHEYMSWYRQDPGLGLRQIYYSMNVEVTDKGDVPEGYKVSRKEKRNFPLILESPSPNQTSLYFCASSNREGEKLFFGSGTQLSVL.

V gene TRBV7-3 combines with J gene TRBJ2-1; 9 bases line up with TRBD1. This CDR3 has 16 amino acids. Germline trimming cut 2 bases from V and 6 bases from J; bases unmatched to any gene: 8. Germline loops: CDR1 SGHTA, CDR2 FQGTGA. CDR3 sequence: CASSLVGTGQFNEQFF. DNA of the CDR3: TGTGCCAGCAGCTTAGTTGGGACAGGGCAGTTCAATGAGCAGTTCTTC.

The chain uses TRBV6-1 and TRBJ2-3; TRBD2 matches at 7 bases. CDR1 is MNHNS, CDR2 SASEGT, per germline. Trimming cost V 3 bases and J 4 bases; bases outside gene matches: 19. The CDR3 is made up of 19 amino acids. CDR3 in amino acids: CASSERTRPGGSTPDTQYF. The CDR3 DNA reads TGTGCCAGCAGTGAGAGGACACGACCAGGCGGGAGTACCCCAGATACGCAGTATTTT.